Listed below are T cell receptor beta chains from one sample, sequenced in a study of Ad26.COV2.S vaccination and SARS-CoV-2 variants. The method was immunoSEQ multiplex PCR; TCRdb's version includes in-frame clones alone and lacks a portion of them. The repertoire holds 100,000 or so clones, with around 80% as singletons. Sequencing used peripheral blood, obtained after recovery from COVID-19. The receptors were gathered from a human donor who had recovered from COVID-19. The CDR3 runs from the conserved cysteine through the conserved F or W. Fields, in order: V gene, J gene, CDR3 protein.

V: TRBV12-3/TRBV12-4; J: TRBJ2-7; CDR3: CASSFGPYEQYF
V: TRBV11-2; J: TRBJ2-7; CDR3: CASSSRTIAHDSSYEQYF
V: TRBV2; J: TRBJ2-1; CDR3: CASSHYNEQFF
V: TRBV28; J: TRBJ2-2; CDR3: CASSSPGALTGELFF
V: TRBV28; J: TRBJ1-5; CDR3: CASTPDRGGNQPQHF
V: TRBV10-1; J: TRBJ2-1; CDR3: CASSEGKGFYNEQFF
V: TRBV29-1; J: TRBJ1-3; CDR3: CSVVQGGGNTIYF
V: TRBV9; J: TRBJ2-2; CDR3: CASSAPSGGDAGELFF
V: TRBV3-1/TRBV3-2; J: TRBJ2-1; CDR3: CASSRGLADYNEQFF
V: TRBV7-2; J: TRBJ1-4; CDR3: CASSFDRGPNEKLFF
V: TRBV5-4; J: TRBJ2-5; CDR3: CASSLFLRTGMETQYF
V: TRBV19; J: TRBJ2-1; CDR3: CASGSVLQFF
V: TRBV7-9; J: TRBJ2-7; CDR3: CASSPGGVEQYF
V: TRBV19; J: TRBJ2-1; CDR3: CASSEHKTGDGNFF
V: TRBV4-2; J: TRBJ1-1; CDR3: CASSQQSGPYTEAFF
V: TRBV7-2; J: TRBJ1-2; CDR3: CASSSTGNSNYGYTF
V: TRBV5-1; J: TRBJ2-2; CDR3: CASSLDQGAGELFF
V: TRBV27; J: TRBJ2-1; CDR3: CASSTPSVRGKNNEQFF
V: TRBV7-9; J: TRBJ2-5; CDR3: CASSLLSGGDTERGETQYF
V: TRBV9; J: TRBJ2-7; CDR3: CASSSQQGHLDEQYF
V: TRBV6-5; J: TRBJ2-1; CDR3: CASSISQDNEQFF
V: TRBV28; J: TRBJ1-5; CDR3: CASRPQGFGQPQHF
V: TRBV10-3; J: TRBJ2-1; CDR3: CAISELSGGGGGGEQFF
V: TRBV19; J: TRBJ1-1; CDR3: CASSIGEGNTEAFF
V: TRBV20-1; J: TRBJ1-1; CDR3: CTGMVNTEAFF
V: TRBV27; J: TRBJ1-4; CDR3: CASSLEMTGKLFF
V: TRBV7-9; J: TRBJ1-2; CDR3: CASSYEGRSYTF
V: TRBV30; J: TRBJ1-2; CDR3: CAWSRGTGVGYTF
V: TRBV7-2; J: TRBJ2-3; CDR3: CASSPPTSGGDPDTQYF
V: TRBV19; J: TRBJ2-1; CDR3: CASSMGQPRNEQFF
V: TRBV29-1; J: TRBJ2-7; CDR3: CSVRDRAYEQYF
V: TRBV5-1; J: TRBJ2-5; CDR3: CASSLAVQQETQYF
V: TRBV2; J: TRBJ1-2; CDR3: CASSESGARFNYGYTF
V: TRBV5-4; J: TRBJ2-6; CDR3: CASSFRNSGANVLTF
V: TRBV27; J: TRBJ2-1; CDR3: CASTDIAGSSYNEQFF
V: TRBV28; J: TRBJ1-4; CDR3: CASVGGNEKLFF
V: TRBV6-2/TRBV6-3; J: TRBJ2-2; CDR3: CASSSGTGELFF
V: TRBV7-3; J: TRBJ2-1; CDR3: CASSPWRGGPNEQFF
V: TRBV14; J: TRBJ1-3; CDR3: CASSQRPGHFDGNTIYF
V: TRBV15; J: TRBJ2-1; CDR3: CATSRENEQFF
V: TRBV5-4; J: TRBJ2-3; CDR3: CASSGEGRTDTQYF
V: TRBV6-1; J: TRBJ2-3; CDR3: CASSGPPGGRTDTQYF
V: TRBV2; J: TRBJ2-2; CDR3: CASTGTAWAGELFF
V: TRBV6-6; J: TRBJ1-5; CDR3: CASSHPPAGGDNQPQHF
V: TRBV5-1; J: TRBJ2-6; CDR3: CASSLGPSSGANVLTF
V: TRBV21-1; J: TRBJ1-5; CDR3: CARPTDTSSGENQPQHF
V: TRBV9; J: TRBJ1-6; CDR3: CASSPGVGAGNSPLHF
V: TRBV4-2; J: TRBJ2-1; CDR3: CASSHHSGGLGSEEQFF
V: TRBV5-6; J: TRBJ2-1; CDR3: CASSSTPSSYNEQFF
V: TRBV5-1; J: TRBJ2-5; CDR3: CASSSPRAGEETQYF
V: TRBV21-1; J: TRBJ1-6; CDR3: CASSWTSSPLHF
V: TRBV6-5; J: TRBJ1-1; CDR3: CASSSDRGTTEAFF
V: TRBV10-3; J: TRBJ1-6; CDR3: CAMSPGQGLSPLHF